This T cell receptor beta chain derives from a study of blood T cell repertoires in COVID-19. Study at large: COVID-19 samples, acute and convalescent, were from the United States, Italy and Spain. Sources were T cells, B-cell-depleted T cells, or PBMCs; the material itself was cDNA or gDNA.

This CDR3 has 12 residues. Germline V gene sequence: CDR1 MGHRA, CDR2 YSYEKL. Trimming left V 4 bases short and J 8 bases short, with 9 bases between. Under the authors' procedure: Estimated nucleated cell counts came from reference gene primer amplification. Data came from immunoSEQ multiplex PCR; TCRdb stores just in-frame clones and leaves some out. V, J and clone size were drawn from that table, and D and trimming were deduced from the DNA. Seen here are under 75,000 clones, approximately 80% observed once, and the top ten hold more than 7%. The sequenced sample consisted of peripheral blood. The source is a man aged 55 to 70 with acute or convalescent COVID-19. This chain links TRBV4-1 with TRBJ2-1; D gene unclear. CDR3 residues: CASSRWPDEQFF. The CDR3 DNA reads as TGCGCCAGCAGCCGCTGGCCCGATGAGCAGTTCTTC.